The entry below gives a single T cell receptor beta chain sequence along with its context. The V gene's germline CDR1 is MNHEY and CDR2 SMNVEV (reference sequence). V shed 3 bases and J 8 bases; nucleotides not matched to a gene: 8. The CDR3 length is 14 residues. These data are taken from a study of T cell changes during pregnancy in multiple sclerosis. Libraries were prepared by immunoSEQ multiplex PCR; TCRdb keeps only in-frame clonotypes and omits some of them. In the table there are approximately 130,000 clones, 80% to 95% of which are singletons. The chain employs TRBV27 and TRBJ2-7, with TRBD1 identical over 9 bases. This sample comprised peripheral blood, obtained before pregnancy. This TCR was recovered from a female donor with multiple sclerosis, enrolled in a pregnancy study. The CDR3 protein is CASSFGTGSGQQYF. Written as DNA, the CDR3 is TGTGCCAGCAGTTTCGGGACAGGGTCTGGCCAGCAGTACTTC.